This T cell receptor beta chain was recorded in a study of blood T cell repertoires in COVID-19. On the study more broadly: The United States, Italy and Spain supplied acute and convalescent COVID-19 samples. Sources were T cells, B-cell-depleted T cells, or PBMCs; the material itself was cDNA or gDNA.

From germline, CDR1 is MNHEY and CDR2 SVGAGI. Losses at the gene ends were 3 bases for V and 6 bases for J; bases not matched to a gene: 1. The CDR3 spans 12 residues. Study processing details: Amplification from reference gene primers served as the basis for estimated nucleated cell counts. This table comes from immunoSEQ multiplex PCR, and its TCRdb copy is limited to in-frame clones, with some not included. V and J calls plus clone size are reproduced from that table; the DNA served to infer D and trimming. The sample has 150,000 to 200,000 clones, more than 75% seen once. The rearrangement joins TRBV6-5 to TRBJ1-2; TRBD1 matches 7 bases. The sequenced material came from peripheral blood. This clonotype was sampled from a human donor in a cohort sampled during active COVID-19. The CDR3 nucleotides are TGTGCCAGCAGTTATCAGGGGGATGGCTACACCTTC. Protein sequence: CASSYQGDGYTF.